These 28 T cell receptor beta chains were all obtained from the same sample, sequenced in a study of T cells after yellow fever vaccination. TCRdb analysed the 5' RACE reads with MiXCR anew, one entry per CDR3 protein. The profile shows over 300,000 distinct CDR3 sequences, around 7% of them singletons. This specimen consisted of PBMCs, obtained roughly 47 days after the first yellow fever vaccination. The receptors shown here come from a man aged 18 to 29 who received the YFV17D yellow fever vaccine.

This clonotype was found many times. The chain has TRBV5-5 and TRBJ1-1; 11 nucleotides match TRBD1. CDR1 and CDR2 (germline): SGHKS, YYEKEE (reference sequence). The trim removed 3 bases at V and 4 bases at J, leaving 2 bases unmatched. The CDR3 spans 14 residues. CDR3 protein: CASSSGTGGTEAFF. CDR3 DNA: TGTGCCAGCAGCTCCGGGACAGGGGGCACTGAAGCTTTCTTT.

The chain links TRBV4-1 to TRBJ2-6; 8 bases agree with TRBD1. After removal of 4 bases from V and 4 bases from J, the junction contained 9 bases not matched to a gene. The CDR3 length is 17 residues. Germline assignment: CDR1 MGHRA and CDR2 YSYEKL. As DNA, the CDR3 is TGCGCCAGCAGCCGCTCCGGACAGGGATCGGGGGCCAACGTCCTGACTTTC. Protein product: CASSRSGQGSGANVLTF.

The rearrangement joins TRBV7-3 to TRBJ2-3; 8 bases line up with TRBD1. The CDR3 extends over 15 amino acids. V trimming: 5 bases; J trimming: 2 bases; junction bases outside the gene matches: 6. The V gene's germline CDR1 is SGHTA and CDR2 FQGTGA. CDR3 coding DNA: TGTGCCAGCAGCGCACAGGGGGGAGCCACAGATACGCAGTATTTT. Translated: CASSAQGGATDTQYF.

The chain links TRBV15 to TRBJ1-2; 11 nucleotides align to TRBD1. The V segment lost 5 bases and the J segment 7 bases; nucleotides outside the gene matches: 6. Germline V gene data show CDR1 as LNHNV and CDR2 as YYDKDF (reference sequence). CDR3 size: 14 residues. The CDR3 DNA reads as TGTGCCACCAGCGTACCGGGACAGGGGGGTGGCTACACCTTC. The encoded protein is CATSVPGQGGGYTF.

This clonotype has a handful of counts. This sequence joins TRBV5-1 and TRBJ2-1, with 10 positions matching TRBD2. The CDR3 spans 18 residues. V trimming: 1 base; J trimming: 4 bases; junction bases outside the gene matches: 11. Germline loops: CDR1 SGHRS, CDR2 YFSETQ. The CDR3 bases are TGCGCCAGCAGCTTGATCGGTAGCGGGGGGCGAAAATACAATGAGCAGTTCTTC. It encodes CASSLIGSGGRKYNEQFF.

J is TRBJ2-5 and V is TRBV24-1, with D possibly being TRBD2 (5 bases). The germline V and J ends were trimmed by 0 bases and 0 bases, with 10 bases remaining between them. Germline lookup yields CDR1 KGHDR and CDR2 SFDVKD. The CDR3 extends over 16 amino acids. The CDR3 sequence: CATSDLGSGDQETQYF. CDR3 coding DNA: TGTGCCACCAGTGATTTGGGTTCCGGGGACCAAGAGACCCAGTACTTC.

This clonotype was counted ten times or more. The chain uses TRBV9 and TRBJ2-3, with 11 nucleotides matching TRBD2. CDR1 is SGDLS, CDR2 YYNGEE, per germline. CDR3 size: 15 residues. The ends lost 4 bases at V and 1 base at J; junction bases unmatched: 2. The CDR3: CASSPGLAGTDTQYF. CDR3 nucleotide sequence: TGTGCCAGCAGCCCGGGACTAGCGGGCACAGATACGCAGTATTTT.

This clonotype appeared a few times. The rearrangement joins TRBV2 to TRBJ2-3; 11 bases line up with TRBD2. This CDR3 spans 15 amino acids. CDR1 and CDR2 from the germline V gene are SNHLY and FYNNEI. The trim removed 4 bases at V and 6 bases at J, leaving 6 bases unmatched. CDR3 bases: TGTGCCAGCAGTGTGAGCCTAGCGGGGGGTGATACGCAGTATTTT. It is translated as CASSVSLAGGDTQYF.

The V call is TRBV7-9, the J call TRBJ1-1; D may be TRBD1 (5 bases). Germline CDR1 reads SEHNR; CDR2 reads FQNEAQ (reference sequence). The CDR3 loop spans 12 amino acids. Between the trimmed V and J ends, which lost 1 base and 10 bases, there was a span of 10 bases. The chain's CDR3 is CASSLEGSSAFF. The CDR3 bases are TGTGCCAGCAGCTTAGAGGGGTCTTCAGCTTTCTTT.

The gene calls are TRBV4-1 and TRBJ2-2; D not resolved. The CDR3 spans 13 residues. The V and J ends lost 6 bases and 6 bases respectively, with 11 bases between them. Germline assignment: CDR1 MGHRA and CDR2 YSYEKL. The CDR3 protein is CASSKSSAGELFF. In DNA form, the CDR3 reads TGCGCCAGCAGTAAAAGTTCGGCCGGGGAGCTGTTTTTT.

This clonotype showed up just a few times. The chain couples TRBV5-4 to TRBJ2-1; D is possibly TRBD1 (5 bases). Looked up from germline, CDR1 is SGHNT and CDR2 is YYREEE (reference sequence). V was cut by 6 bases and J by 4 bases, with 20 bases left in between. The CDR3 extends over 16 amino acids. CDR3 loop: CASTPADRQTYNEQFF. CDR3 nucleotide sequence: TGTGCCAGCACCCCCGCCGACAGACAAACTTACAATGAGCAGTTCTTC. Variable domain in full (rest from reference TRBV5-4 and TRBJ2-1): ETGVTQSPTHLIKTRGQQVTLRCSSQSGHNTVSWYQQALGQGPQFIFQYYREEENGRGNFPPRFSGLQFPNYSSELNVNALELDDSALYLCASTPADRQTYNEQFFGPGTRLTVL.

The rearrangement links TRBV5-4 to TRBJ2-1, with D possibly TRBD1 on 6 matching bases. The ends were cut back, 0 bases at V and 4 bases at J, with 14 bases in the middle. The germline V gene encodes CDR1 SGHNT and CDR2 YYREEE (reference sequence). The CDR3 totals 16 residues. In DNA, the CDR3 is TGTGCCAGCAGCTTGGCCTACGGGACAAGTTACAATGAGCAGTTCTTC. This sequence encodes CASSLAYGTSYNEQFF.

In its sample, this clonotype was seen a few times. The CDR3 loop reads CSARAGKGRVDEQFF. CDR3 nucleotide sequence: TGCAGTGCTAGAGCTGGGAAGGGGAGGGTCGATGAGCAGTTCTTC. The rearrangement links TRBV20-1 to TRBJ2-1; 7 bases map to TRBD2. Germline assignment: CDR1 DFQATT and CDR2 SNEGSKA (reference sequence). V shed 1 base, J shed 8 bases, and the junction held 11 bases outside the gene matches. This CDR3 comprises 15 residues.

The chain uses TRBV7-9 and TRBJ2-5; the D is unclear. CDR3 length: 16 residues. From germline, CDR1 is SEHNR and CDR2 FQNEAQ (reference sequence). Trimming shortened V by 5 bases and J by 5 bases, and 21 bases separated the two germline ends. The DNA for the CDR3 is TGTGCCAGCAGCCCACGTCGTCCCCCTGGAGCGGAGACCCAGTACTTC. It codes for CASSPRRPPGAETQYF.

This clonotype was seen repeatedly, ten times or more. V usage is TRBV29-1 and J usage is TRBJ2-7, with TRBD1 matching over 7 bases. Germline V gene lookup returns CDR1 SQVTM and CDR2 ANQGSEA. This CDR3 has 13 amino acids. V dropped 8 bases and J dropped 2; count of bases not matched to a gene: 9. The CDR3 reads CSFYGQGAYEQYF. DNA of the CDR3: TGCAGCTTCTACGGGCAGGGGGCCTACGAGCAGTACTTC.

This clonotype has ten or more counts. The chain carries TRBV7-8 and TRBJ1-2, with D unresolved. Trimming took 5 bases from V and 4 from J, leaving 8 bases between them. The germline V gene encodes CDR1 SGHVS and CDR2 FQNEAQ. The CDR3 length is 12 residues. The CDR3 bases are TGTGCCAGCAGCCCCGGGCTCTATGGCTACACCTTC. This encodes CASSPGLYGYTF.

This clonotype was counted between two and nine times. J is TRBJ2-3 and V is TRBV20-1; 7 nucleotides agree with TRBD1. Trimming cost V 2 bases and J 0 bases; bases outside gene matches: 2. The CDR3 spans 14 residues. Germline-derived CDR1 and CDR2 are DFQATT and SNEGSKA (reference sequence). CDR3 amino acids: CSARRTGSTDTQYF. CDR3 nucleotides: TGCAGTGCTAGACGGACAGGTAGCACAGATACGCAGTATTTT.

This clonotype has more than one count but fewer than ten. The V and J genes are TRBV6-2 or TRBV6-3 and TRBJ2-1, with 15 bases aligning to TRBD2. The CDR3 sequence is 15 residues long. Per the germline V gene, CDR1 is MNHEY and CDR2 is SVGEGT. The J segment lost 7 bases and the V segment lost 7 bases, leaving 5 bases of the junction unmatched. The CDR3 here is CASKGGLAGGNEQFF. The DNA for the CDR3 is TGTGCCAGCAAAGGGGGACTAGCGGGGGGAAATGAGCAGTTCTTC.

The V call is TRBV27, the J call TRBJ2-1; TRBD2 is a possible D gene (7 bases). Per germline, CDR1 MNHEY and CDR2 SMNVEV (reference sequence). Trimming took 4 bases from V and 3 from J, leaving 13 bases between them. The CDR3 is 15 residues long. The CDR3 DNA follows: TGTGCCAGCAGTTGGGGGGGGGGCCTCTACAATGAGCAGTTCTTC. It yields the protein CASSWGGGLYNEQFF.

The chain has TRBV7-2 and TRBJ1-2; D might be TRBD1 (6 bases). V was pared by 1 base and J by 8 bases, with 14 bases between. CDR3 size: 14 residues. Germline-derived CDR1 and CDR2 are SGHTA and FQGNSA. The CDR3 DNA follows: TGTGCCAGCAGCTTAGACCTACAGGGTAGAGGCTACACCTTC. The encoded protein is CASSLDLQGRGYTF.

The V call is TRBV20-1, the J call TRBJ2-2; D ambiguous. The ends were cut back, 2 bases at V and 7 bases at J, with 8 bases in the middle. The CDR3 loop spans 12 amino acids. Germline V lookup: CDR1 DFQATT, CDR2 SNEGSKA (reference sequence). The CDR3 spells CSARSAVGELFF. The CDR3 region has the DNA TGCAGTGCTAGATCGGCAGTCGGGGAGCTGTTTTTT.

J is TRBJ1-1 and V is TRBV4-3, with 7 bases aligning to TRBD1. The CDR3 runs to 13 residues. CDR1 is LGHNA, CDR2 YSLEER, per germline. V trimming: 3 bases; J trimming: 4 bases; junction bases outside the gene matches: 2. The CDR3 DNA follows: TGCGCCAGCAGCCATCGGACAGGCACTGAAGCTTTCTTT. It is translated as CASSHRTGTEAFF.

This clonotype has only a few counts. This chain links TRBV7-6 with TRBJ2-5, with D possibly TRBD1 on 6 matching bases. V was cut by 3 bases and J by 3 bases, with 11 bases left in between. Germline assignment: CDR1 SGHVS and CDR2 FNYEAQ. This CDR3 has 14 amino acids. The CDR3 here is CASSFSAGEETQYF. Here the CDR3 DNA reads TGTGCCAGCAGCTTTTCGGCAGGGGAAGAGACCCAGTACTTC.

This clonotype was counted only a few times. The rearrangement joins TRBV27 to TRBJ1-1; TRBD1 might be the D (5 bases). This CDR3 is built from 15 residues. Germline CDR1 reads MNHEY; CDR2 reads SMNVEV (reference sequence). V was pared by 3 bases and J by 1 base, with 12 bases between. The CDR3 nucleotides read TGTGCCAGCAGTTTGCAGGGCGGTCGGAACACTGAAGCTTTCTTT. Amino acids: CASSLQGGRNTEAFF.

The chain employs TRBV2 and TRBJ2-7, with 10 bases lining up with TRBD1. The V and J ends lost 2 bases and 5 bases, in that order; junction bases with no gene match: 6. The CDR3 totals 15 residues. Germline CDR1 and CDR2: SNHLY and FYNNEI. As DNA, the CDR3 is TGTGCCAGCAGTGAATACGGGACAGGGGTCAACGAGCAGTACTTC. Translation: CASSEYGTGVNEQYF.

Ten or more counts support this clonotype. This sequence joins TRBV4-1 and TRBJ2-3; perhaps TRBD2 as D (6 bases). The CDR3 has 14 amino acids. Germline V gene data show CDR1 as MGHRA and CDR2 as YSYEKL. With 3 bases removed from V and 0 bases from J, the gap between germline ends came to 7 bases. The CDR3 region has the DNA TGCGCCAGCAGCCAGCGGGGAAGCACAGATACGCAGTATTTT. This gives the protein CASSQRGSTDTQYF.

As concerns this clonotype: A read error may produce the germline difference seen at one junction end. The chain couples TRBV4-2 to TRBJ2-5; D is undetermined. The CDR3 loop spans 15 amino acids. Germline lookup yields CDR1 LGHNA and CDR2 YNFKEQ. The CDR3 reads CASSQLSGSGVLPIF. CDR3 sequence (DNA): TGTGCCAGCAGCCAACTTTCCGGGTCGGGTGTACTTCCTATATTC.

The chain recombines TRBV20-1 with TRBJ1-5, with 7 bases that match TRBD1. V trimming: 2 bases; J trimming: 7 bases; junction bases outside the gene matches: 11. CDR1 and CDR2 from the germline V gene are DFQATT and SNEGSKA (reference sequence). The CDR3 length is 15 residues. The DNA for the CDR3 is TGCAGTGCTAGAATAGACAGGGAGAATGGGCAGCCCCAGCATTTT. Translation gives CSARIDRENGQPQHF.